This T cell receptor beta chain is from a study of technical replicates of blood from several donors. This clone was recorded only once. Profiled with immunoSEQ multiplex PCR; TCRdb holds only in-frame clones, not every one. The sample lists about 14,000 clones, roughly four fifths seen once, with 9.5% to 15% in the top ten. The sequence came from a human donor in good health. Material: PBMCs.

The CDR3 DNA reads as TGTGCCAGCAGCCGCCGGGACAGTCGTGAAAAACTGTTTTTT. Translating it yields CASSRRDSREKLFF. The chain recombines TRBV28 with TRBJ1-4; 7 bases map to TRBD1. This CDR3 is 14 amino acids long. V dropped 6 bases and J dropped 7; count of bases not matched to a gene: 8. Per germline, CDR1 MDHEN and CDR2 SYDVKM.